Here is one TCR beta chain with its context. Its specificity is not known. The same CDR3 is also encoded by other DNA sequences in this sample. The record originates from a study of cytomegalovirus exposure and HLA in healthy donors. Overall study: Most genotyped donors, over 70% of about 360, had Caucasian-associated genetic ancestry.

The study ran its PCR with 60 Vbeta and 13 Jbeta primers. The table came from immunoSEQ multiplex PCR; TCRdb's copy has only in-frame clones and leaves some out. The data hold 100,000 to 150,000 clones, with 60% to 85% observed a single time. Overall study findings and caveats: CMV serostatus stood as the only immune exposure information on hand. Previously analyzed data showed that most TCR beta V segments were productive at a frequency of about 90% or about 30%.

The sample consisted of PBMCs. The sequence was obtained from a woman between 18 and 29 years old in good health and CMV-seronegative.

CDR3 sequence reads: CASSLGLYNEQFF. DNA of the CDR3: TGTGCCAGCAGCCTGGGACTCTACAATGAGCAGTTCTTC. The V and J genes are TRBV11-2 and TRBJ2-1; TRBD2 is a possible D gene (6 bases). Germline V gene data show CDR1 as SGHAT and CDR2 as FQNNGV. The V end lost 5 bases, the J end lost 3 bases, and 8 bases lay between the germline ends. This CDR3 comprises 13 residues.